The text below deals with one T cell receptor (beta chain). TCRdb itself ran the PCR reads through MiXCR, one entry per CDR3 protein. The table lists 15,000 or so distinct CDR3 sequences, about 54% of them singletons. This entry comes from a study of tumor-infiltrating lymphocytes in oesophageal squamous cell carcinoma. The CDR3 covers 16 residues. Per germline, CDR1 SGHTA and CDR2 FQGTGA. J is TRBJ2-3 and V is TRBV7-3; the D gene is possibly TRBD1 (6 bases). The J call could be wrong; TRBJ1-1 is a better fit for the DNA end. The source of this sequence is a female donor with esophageal squamous cell carcinoma. Sequences were obtained from esophageal tumor tissue. The CDR3 DNA follows: TGTGCCAGCAGCCCTGGGGCAGGGGTTAGCAACACTGAAGCTTTCTTT. This gives the protein CASSPGAGVSNTEAFF.